This paragraph covers one T cell receptor beta chain sequence. The method was immunoSEQ multiplex PCR; TCRdb's version includes in-frame clones alone and lacks a portion of them. The table includes tens of thousands of clones, around 93% detected once. V lost 0 bases and J 9 bases, leaving 10 bases between the germline ends. Germline-derived CDR1 and CDR2 are SGHTS and YDEGEE. This CDR3 is built from 12 residues. This sample is drawn from a study of T cell changes during pregnancy in multiple sclerosis. This specimen consisted of CD4+ T cells from peripheral blood mononuclear cells, obtained in the third trimester of pregnancy. This sequence was found in a female donor with multiple sclerosis, enrolled in a pregnancy study. The V gene is TRBV5-8, the J gene TRBJ2-7, with D possibly matching TRBD1 (6 bases). CDR3: CASSLDRAGQYF. CDR3 coding DNA: TGTGCCAGCAGCTTGGACAGGGCCGGGCAGTACTTC.